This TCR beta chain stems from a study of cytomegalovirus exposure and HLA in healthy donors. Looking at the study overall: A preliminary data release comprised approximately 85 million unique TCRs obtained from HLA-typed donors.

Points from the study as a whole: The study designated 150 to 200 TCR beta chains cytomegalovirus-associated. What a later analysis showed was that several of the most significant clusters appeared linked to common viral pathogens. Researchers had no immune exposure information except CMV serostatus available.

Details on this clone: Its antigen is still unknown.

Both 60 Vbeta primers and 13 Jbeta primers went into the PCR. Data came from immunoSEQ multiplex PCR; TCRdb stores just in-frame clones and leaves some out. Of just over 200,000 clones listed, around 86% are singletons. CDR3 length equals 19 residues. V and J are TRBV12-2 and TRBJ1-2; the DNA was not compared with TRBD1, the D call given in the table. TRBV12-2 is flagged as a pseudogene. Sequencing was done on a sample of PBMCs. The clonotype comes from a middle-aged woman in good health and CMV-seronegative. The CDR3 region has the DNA TGTGCAAGTCGCCGTACTTATGATCTCCGACAGGTAGGCAAATATGGCTACACCTTC. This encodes CASRRTYDLRQVGKYGYTF.